The 30 T cell receptor beta chains below come from one sample, sequenced in a study of T cells in narcolepsy. Sequenced by immunoSEQ multiplex PCR; TCRdb stores in-frame clones only, minus some. The sample has some 13,000 clones; around nine tenths are singletons. Sequencing input: CD45RA- memory CD4+ T cells from PBMCs. Receptors were obtained from a human donor with narcolepsy.

This rearrangement joins TRBV6-5 to TRBJ2-3, with 7 bases lining up with TRBD1. The CDR3 sequence is 15 residues long. The junction had 7 bases not matched to a gene; V was cut back by 5 bases and J by 2 bases. The germline gives CDR1 MNHEY, CDR2 SVGAGI. CDR3 residues: CASSVRDRYTDTQYF. The DNA for the CDR3 is TGTGCCAGCAGTGTCCGGGACAGATACACAGATACGCAGTATTTT.

The rearrangement uses TRBV15 and TRBJ2-5, with D unresolved. The better agreement between TRBJ2-7 and the DNA end casts doubt on the J call. Germline values: CDR1 LNHNV, CDR2 YYDKDF (reference sequence). CDR3 length: 14 residues. CDR3 in DNA: TGTGCCACCAGCAGAGAGCATAGCAGCTACGAGCAGTACTTC. Residues: CATSREHSSYEQYF.

J is TRBJ1-4 and V is TRBV28; 7 bases map to TRBD1. The germline V gene has CDR1 MDHEN and CDR2 SYDVKM. With V trimmed by 5 bases and J by 8 bases, 5 bases remained unmatched. The CDR3 runs 13 residues. The CDR3 spells CASSAGGYEKLFF. The CDR3 region has the DNA TGTGCCAGCAGTGCAGGGGGGTACGAAAAACTGTTTTTT.

This sequence joins TRBV5-1 and TRBJ2-3; possibly TRBD1 for D (5 bases). The ends were cut back, 5 bases at V and 4 bases at J, with 11 bases in the middle. The germline CDR1 and CDR2 sequences are SGHRS and YFSETQ. The CDR3 contains 13 residues. DNA of the CDR3: TGCGCCAGCAGGATAGTGGGGCCAGATACGCAGTATTTT. It is translated as CASRIVGPDTQYF.

The chain carries TRBV6-1 and TRBJ1-5; TRBD1 might be the D (6 bases). The CDR3 is 16 amino acids. V was shortened by 2 bases and J by 6 bases, with 17 bases between the two germline ends. Germline V CDR1 and CDR2: MNHNS, SASEGT. This CDR3 reads CASSESAYPGAQPQHF. In DNA, the CDR3 is TGTGCCAGCAGTGAATCAGCCTACCCAGGGGCTCAGCCCCAGCATTTT.

As DNA, the CDR3 is TGTGCCGCATCCGGGACAGGGGGGAGTGGTCAGCCCCAGCATTTT. It yields the protein CAASGTGGSGQPQHF. The chain joins TRBV19 to TRBJ1-5, with 11 bases that match TRBD1. Germline CDR1 is LNHDA and CDR2 is SQIVND (reference sequence). The CDR3 consists of 15 residues. The junction had 12 bases not matched to a gene; V was cut back by 11 bases and J by 6 bases. Full variable domain (rest looked up from reference TRBV19 and TRBJ1-5): DGGITQSPKYLFRKEGQNVTLSCEQNLNHDAMYWYRQDPGQGLRLIYYSQIVNDFQKGDIAEGYSVSREKKESFPLTVTSAQKNPTAFYLCAASGTGGSGQPQHFGDGTRLSIL.

The chain has TRBV7-9 and TRBJ1-2; a possible D gene is TRBD1 (5 bases). CDR1 SEHNR and CDR2 FQNEAQ come from the germline V gene (reference sequence). The length of the CDR3 is 12 residues. V dropped 5 bases and J dropped 3 bases, with 7 bases sitting between them. The CDR3 nucleotides are TGTGCCAGCAGCCAAGGGGACTATGGCTACACCTTC. Translation gives CASSQGDYGYTF.

J is TRBJ2-2 and V is TRBV19, with TRBD2 matching over 7 bases. CDR1 and CDR2 from the germline V gene are LNHDA and SQIVND (reference sequence). V dropped 6 bases and J dropped 3; count of bases not matched to a gene: 13. This CDR3 is 17 amino acids long. The CDR3 here is CASRIRAGVVDTGELFF. The CDR3 DNA sequence: TGTGCCAGTAGGATTCGCGCGGGAGTCGTCGACACCGGGGAGCTGTTTTTT.

V is TRBV28 and J is TRBJ2-1; D not certain. The CDR3 length is 12 residues. Between the trimmed V and J ends, which lost 4 bases and 6 bases, there was a span of 7 bases. Germline V gene data show CDR1 as MDHEN and CDR2 as SYDVKM. The CDR3 here is CASSSWSNEQFF. Here the CDR3 DNA reads TGTGCCAGCAGTTCGTGGAGCAATGAGCAGTTCTTC.

The J gene is TRBJ2-1, the V gene TRBV7-8; D uncertain. V lost 2 bases, J lost 8 bases, and 7 bases lay in between. There are 12 residues in the CDR3. Germline-derived CDR1 and CDR2 are SGHVS and FQNEAQ. The CDR3 loop reads CASSLRGDEQFF. In DNA, the CDR3 is TGTGCCAGCAGCTTACGAGGCGATGAGCAGTTCTTC. Variable domain in full (rest from reference TRBV7-8 and TRBJ2-1): GAGVSQSPRYKVAKRGQDVALRCDPISGHVSLFWYQQALGQGPEFLTYFQNEAQLDKSGLPSDRFFAERPEGSVSTLKIQRTQQEDSAVYLCASSLRGDEQFFGPGTRLTVL.

This rearrangement joins TRBV2 to TRBJ1-2, with 10 bases identical to TRBD1. Germline V lookup: CDR1 SNHLY, CDR2 FYNNEI. The CDR3 runs 15 residues. V shed 6 bases and J 8 bases; nucleotides not matched to a gene: 12. The CDR3 loop is CASRPMGGQGIGYTF. Written as DNA, the CDR3 is TGTGCCAGCAGGCCCATGGGGGGACAGGGGATAGGCTACACCTTC.

A few counts support this clone. The rearrangement joins TRBV6-4 to TRBJ1-2; 10 bases agree with TRBD1. Trimming removed 5 bases from V and 8 bases from J; junction bases left unmatched: 5. CDR1 and CDR2 (germline): MRHNA, SNTAGT. The CDR3 runs to 13 residues. This CDR3 is CASSSDRGLGYTF. The CDR3 region has the DNA TGTGCCAGCAGTTCCGACAGGGGGCTAGGCTACACCTTC.

The V gene is TRBV5-4, the J gene TRBJ2-3; no clear D. The V end lost 0 bases, the J end lost 3 bases, and 11 bases lay between the germline ends. Germline V lookup: CDR1 SGHNT, CDR2 YYREEE (reference sequence). This CDR3 has 15 residues. The CDR3: CASSLDLSNTDTQYF. The DNA for the CDR3 is TGTGCCAGCAGCTTGGACTTGTCAAATACAGATACGCAGTATTTT.

With respect to this clone: Other DNA sequences in this specimen translate into the identical CDR3. The V gene is TRBV18, the J gene TRBJ2-3; D is unclear. Germline CDR1 KGHSH, CDR2 LQKENI. This CDR3 has 13 residues. V lost 2 bases, J lost 1 base, and 4 bases lay in between. Here the CDR3 reads CASSPSGTDTQYF. The DNA of the CDR3 is TGTGCCAGCTCACCATCCGGCACAGATACGCAGTATTTT.

J is TRBJ2-5 and V is TRBV2; a possible D gene is TRBD1 (6 bases). This CDR3 is built from 15 residues. Trimming stripped 7 bases from V and 5 bases from J, with 20 bases between. Germline V gene data show CDR1 as SNHLY and CDR2 as FYNNEI. The CDR3 here is CASTTNNRAYETQYF. CDR3 sequence (DNA): TGTGCCAGCACGACCAATAACAGGGCGTACGAGACCCAGTACTTC. Full variable domain (remainder filled in from reference TRBV2 and TRBJ2-5): EPEVTQTPSHQVTQMGQEVILRCVPISNHLYFYWYRQILGQKVEFLVSFYNNEISEKSEIFDDQFSVERPDGSNFTLKIRSTKLEDSAMYFCASTTNNRAYETQYFGPGTRLLVL.

The J gene is TRBJ2-5, the V gene TRBV11-2; D unresolved. The germline CDR1 and CDR2 sequences are SGHAT and FQNNGV. Between the trimmed V and J ends, which lost 4 bases and 2 bases, there was a span of 2 bases. The CDR3 length is 11 residues. As DNA, the CDR3 is TGTGCCAGCAGCTCTCAAGAGACCCAGTACTTC. It codes for CASSSQETQYF.

On this clone itself: The CDR3 does not end in the conserved phenylalanine or tryptophan, so this is likely a read error. The J gene is TRBJ1-1, the V gene TRBV19, with D possibly TRBD1 on 6 matching bases. Trimming left V 6 bases short and J 0 bases short, with 8 bases between. The V gene's germline CDR1 is LNHDA and CDR2 SQIVND (reference sequence). There are 13 residues in the CDR3. Here the CDR3 reads CASSDRMNTEAFS. CDR3 nucleotides: TGTGCCAGTAGCGACAGGATGAACACTGAAGCTTTCTCT.

The gene calls are TRBV11-2 and TRBJ2-1; TRBD1 agrees at 7 bases. This CDR3 has 16 amino acids. CDR1 is SGHAT and CDR2 is FQNNGV in the germline V gene. Germline trimming cut 5 bases from V and 6 bases from J; bases unmatched to any gene: 13. The CDR3 region is CASSRSGTAYANEQFF. In nucleotides, the CDR3 is TGTGCCAGCAGCAGGTCCGGGACAGCCTATGCCAATGAGCAGTTCTTC. Using reference TRBV11-2 and TRBJ2-1 for the parts outside the CDR3, the full variable domain is EAGVAQSPRYKIIEKRQSVAFWCNPISGHATLYWYQQILGQGPKLLIQFQNNGVVDDSQLPKDRFSAERLKGVDSTLKIQPAKLEDSAVYLCASSRSGTAYANEQFFGPGTRLTVL.

The chain employs TRBV10-2 and TRBJ2-5; D might be TRBD1 or TRBD2, each matching 5 bases. The V and J ends lost 6 bases and 2 bases respectively, with 10 bases between them. The CDR3 consists of 13 residues. Germline CDR1 reads WSHSY; CDR2 reads SAAADI. CDR3 amino acids: CASREAGQETQYF. CDR3 DNA: TGCGCCAGCAGGGAGGCAGGGCAAGAGACCCAGTACTTC.

The rearrangement joins TRBV4-1 to TRBJ2-1, with D possibly being TRBD2 (6 bases). The CDR3 is 13 amino acids. The V gene lost 6 bases and the J gene lost 7 bases, with 13 bases spanning the gap. CDR1 and CDR2 from the germline V gene are MGHRA and YSYEKL. The CDR3 DNA follows: TGCGCCAGCAGTCGACTAGTGGGGAATGAGCAGTTCTTC. Its protein product is CASSRLVGNEQFF.

The genes are TRBV5-6 and TRBJ2-1; TRBD2 is a possible D gene (6 bases). V lost 7 bases to trimming and J lost 0 bases, with 14 bases between them. Germline V gene data show CDR1 as SGHDT and CDR2 as YYEEEE. The CDR3 extends over 15 amino acids. CDR3 sequence: CASFLGGYSYNEQFF. DNA for the CDR3: TGTGCCAGCTTTCTGGGGGGATACTCCTACAATGAGCAGTTCTTC.

The chain combines TRBV11-2 with TRBJ2-5; 7 positions match TRBD2. CDR3 length: 16 amino acids. V dropped 3 bases and J dropped 5; count of bases not matched to a gene: 12. In germline, CDR1 is SGHAT, CDR2 FQNNGV. The chain's CDR3 is CASSFLSGGQWETQYF. CDR3 sequence (DNA): TGTGCCAGCAGCTTCCTGTCGGGAGGCCAGTGGGAGACCCAGTACTTC.

The gene calls are TRBV18 and TRBJ2-7, with 7 bases aligning to TRBD1. The CDR3 is 15 amino acids. Looked up from germline, CDR1 is KGHSH and CDR2 is LQKENI. The trim removed 3 bases at V and 3 bases at J, leaving 8 bases unmatched. The CDR3 nucleotides are TGTGCCAGCTCACCGTCCGGGACAGCCAACTACGAGCAGTACTTC. This gives the protein CASSPSGTANYEQYF.

The gene calls are TRBV28 and TRBJ2-1, with no clear D. Trimming pared 2 bases from V and 5 bases from J, leaving 10 bases between. CDR1 and CDR2 (germline): MDHEN, SYDVKM. This CDR3 spans 14 amino acids. The CDR3 reads CASSLGQIDNEQFF. CDR3 bases: TGTGCCAGCAGTTTAGGGCAGATAGACAATGAGCAGTTCTTC.

The chain joins TRBV5-1 to TRBJ1-2; 8 bases fit TRBD1. The CDR3 sequence is 17 residues long. CDR1 SGHRS and CDR2 YFSETQ come from the germline V gene. Unmatched junction bases numbered 12, after V lost 1 base and J lost 4 bases. For the CDR3, the DNA is TGCGCCAGCAGCTTGTCGGGGAAGGGACAGGAGGGCTATGGCTACACCTTC. It specifies CASSLSGKGQEGYGYTF. Filled out from reference TRBV5-1 and TRBJ1-2, the complete variable domain reads KAGVTQTPRYLIKTRGQQVTLSCSPISGHRSVSWYQQTPGQGLQFLFEYFSETQRNKGNFPGRFSGRQFSNSRSEMNVSTLELGDSALYLCASSLSGKGQEGYGYTFGSGTRLTVV.

This clone came up once. The V call is TRBV7-3, the J call TRBJ2-2; 7 bases map to TRBD2. The CDR3 consists of 15 residues. CDR1 is SGHTA, CDR2 FQGTGA, per germline. J gave up 4 bases and V 7 bases, and 9 bases lay outside the gene matches. The CDR3 reads CASTQTSEATGELFF. CDR3 sequence (DNA): TGTGCCAGCACCCAAACTAGCGAGGCCACCGGGGAGCTGTTTTTT.

The CDR3 spells CASSDSGLAGGPDTQYF. In DNA form, the CDR3 reads TGTGCCAGCAGTGACTCAGGACTAGCGGGAGGGCCAGATACGCAGTATTTT. The chain employs TRBV6-4 and TRBJ2-3, with 15 nucleotides matching TRBD2. V lost 0 bases to trimming and J lost 4 bases; unmatched junction nucleotides: 2. The CDR3 length is 17 residues. Per the germline V gene, CDR1 is MRHNA and CDR2 is SNTAGT.

The V and J genes are TRBV19 and TRBJ2-1; D is unresolved. Trimming removed 1 base from V and 11 bases from J, with 21 bases in between. The CDR3 has 16 amino acids. CDR1 is LNHDA and CDR2 is SQIVND in the germline V gene (reference sequence). In nucleotides, the CDR3 is TGTGCCAGTAGTATAGCGGGTCCCCCGGTCGGAAGTAAGCAGTTCTTC. It codes for CASSIAGPPVGSKQFF. Full variable domain (rest looked up from reference TRBV19 and TRBJ2-1): DGGITQSPKYLFRKEGQNVTLSCEQNLNHDAMYWYRQDPGQGLRLIYYSQIVNDFQKGDIAEGYSVSREKKESFPLTVTSAQKNPTAFYLCASSIAGPPVGSKQFFGPGTRLTVL.

The rearrangement joins TRBV4-1 to TRBJ1-4, with 7 positions matching TRBD1. The germline CDR1 and CDR2 sequences are MGHRA and YSYEKL. CDR3 size: 15 residues. Trimming cost V 3 bases and J 4 bases; bases outside gene matches: 5. DNA for the CDR3: TGCGCCAGCAGCCAGCACGGGACAGATAATGAAAAACTGTTTTTT. This gives the protein CASSQHGTDNEKLFF.

The chain uses TRBV7-3 and TRBJ1-2; possibly TRBD1 for D (5 bases). The germline CDR1 and CDR2 sequences are SGHTA and FQGTGA. V lost 5 bases and J 7 bases, leaving 17 bases between the germline ends. This CDR3 has 14 amino acids. The CDR3 loop is CASSPAGGSAGYTF. The CDR3 nucleotides read TGTGCCAGCAGCCCCGCCGGGGGTTCCGCTGGCTACACCTTC.